This T cell receptor (beta chain) was captured in a study of blood T cell repertoires in COVID-19. Only in-frame clones appear in the TCRdb table, and some are missing; sequencing was by immunoSEQ multiplex PCR. The data show about 190,000 clones, 65% to 90% seen once. CDR1 is SGHVS and CDR2 is FQNEAQ in the germline V gene. The CDR3 is 18 residues long. V shed 2 bases and J 4 bases; nucleotides not matched to a gene: 13. The chain couples TRBV7-8 to TRBJ2-3; TRBD2 agrees at 9 bases. Sequencing used PBMCs or T cells enriched from blood (not recorded which). The sequence derives from a woman aged 55-75 years with acute COVID-19. The CDR3 coding sequence is TGTGCCAGCAGCTTACGGCCCCCCGGCGGGAGGGCCTCAGATACGCAGTATTTT. Its translation is CASSLRPPGGRASDTQYF.